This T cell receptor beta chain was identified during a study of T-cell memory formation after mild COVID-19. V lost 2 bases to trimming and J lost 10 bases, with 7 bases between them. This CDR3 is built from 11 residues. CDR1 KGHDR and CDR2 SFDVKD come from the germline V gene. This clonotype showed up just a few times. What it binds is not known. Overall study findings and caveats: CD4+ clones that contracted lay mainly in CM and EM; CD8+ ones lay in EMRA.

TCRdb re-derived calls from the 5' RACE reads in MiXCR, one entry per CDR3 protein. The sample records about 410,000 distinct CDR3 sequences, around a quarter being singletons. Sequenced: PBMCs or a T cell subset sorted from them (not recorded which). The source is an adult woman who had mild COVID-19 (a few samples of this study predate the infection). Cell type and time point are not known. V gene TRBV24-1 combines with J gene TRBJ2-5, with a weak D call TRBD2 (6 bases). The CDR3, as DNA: TGTGCCACCAGTGATTGGACTATCCAGTACTTC. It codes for CATSDWTIQYF.